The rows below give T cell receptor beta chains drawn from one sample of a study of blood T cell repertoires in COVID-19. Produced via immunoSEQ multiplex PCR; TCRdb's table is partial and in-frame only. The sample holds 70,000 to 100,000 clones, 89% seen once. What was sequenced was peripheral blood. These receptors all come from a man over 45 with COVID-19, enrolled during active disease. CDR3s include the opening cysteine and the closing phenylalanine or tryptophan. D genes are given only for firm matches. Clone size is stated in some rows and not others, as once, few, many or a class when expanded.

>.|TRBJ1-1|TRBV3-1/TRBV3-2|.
CASSQLGDTEAFF
TGTGCCAGCAGCCAACTGGGAGACACTGAAGCTTTCTTT
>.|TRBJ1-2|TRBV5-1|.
CASSLEAAKRGGYTF
TGCGCCAGCAGCTTGGAGGCCGCGAAACGGGGTGGCTACACCTTC
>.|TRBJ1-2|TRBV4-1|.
CASSQPLRDNYGYTF
TGCGCCAGCAGCCAGCCCTTGCGGGACAACTATGGCTACACCTTC
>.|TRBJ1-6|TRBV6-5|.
CASRRGIDSPLHF
TGTGCCAGCAGGAGAGGGATAGATTCACCCCTCCACTTT
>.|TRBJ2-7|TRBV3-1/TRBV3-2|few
CASSQDWTAYEQYF
TGTGCCAGCAGCCAGGACTGGACTGCCTACGAGCAGTACTTC
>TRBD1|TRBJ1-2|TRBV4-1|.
CASSQGQGILYGYTF
TGCGCCAGCAGCCAAGGACAGGGCATCCTCTATGGCTACACCTTC
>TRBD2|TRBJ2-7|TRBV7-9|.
CASSLGTSGGLEQYF
TGTGCCAGCAGCTTAGGGACTAGCGGGGGGCTTGAGCAGTACTTC
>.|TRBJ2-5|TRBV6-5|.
CAAGVWETQYF
TGTGCCGCAGGGGTTTGGGAGACCCAGTACTTC
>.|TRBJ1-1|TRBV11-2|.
CASSPQGNTEAFF
TGTGCCAGCAGCCCCCAGGGAAACACTGAAGCTTTCTTT
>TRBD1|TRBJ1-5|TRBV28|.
CASISSGGRGQPQHF
TGTGCCAGCATCTCATCAGGGGGGCGAGGTCAGCCCCAGCATTTT
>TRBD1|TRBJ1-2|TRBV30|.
CAWSDRGRGNYGYTF
TGTGCCTGGAGTGACAGGGGGCGTGGTAACTATGGCTACACCTTC
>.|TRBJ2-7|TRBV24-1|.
CATSDPHKNTGNEQYF
TGTGCCACCAGTGACCCACACAAGAATACAGGGAACGAGCAGTACTTC
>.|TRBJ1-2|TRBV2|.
CASSETRGSGYTF
TGTGCCAGCAGCGAAACCAGGGGAAGCGGCTACACCTTC
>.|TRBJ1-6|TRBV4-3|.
CASSQDNSILPLHF
TGCGCCAGCAGCCAAGATAACAGTATTTTACCCCTCCACTTT
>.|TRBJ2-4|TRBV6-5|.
CASSPRGMDRNIQYF
TGTGCCAGCAGTCCGCGGGGAATGGATAGAAACATTCAGTACTTC
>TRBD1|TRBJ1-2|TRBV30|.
CAWGRDRPYGYTF
TGTGCCTGGGGCCGGGACAGACCCTATGGCTACACCTTC
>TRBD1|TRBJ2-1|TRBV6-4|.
CASSEQGGNEQFF
TGTGCCAGCAGTGAACAGGGGGGCAATGAGCAGTTCTTC
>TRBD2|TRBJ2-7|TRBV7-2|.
CASSLAGGGASYEQYF
TGTGCCAGCAGCTTAGCTGGCGGGGGGGCCTCCTACGAGCAGTACTTC
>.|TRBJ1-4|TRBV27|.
CASSLNSATNEKLFF
TGTGCCAGCAGTTTGAACAGTGCAACTAATGAAAAACTGTTTTTT
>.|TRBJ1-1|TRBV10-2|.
CASSESKGGNTEAFF
TGCGCCAGCAGTGAGTCGAAAGGGGGGAACACTGAAGCTTTCTTT
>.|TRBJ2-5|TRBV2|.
CASSEGQVMVTQYF
TGTGCCAGCAGTGAAGGACAGGTTATGGTGACCCAGTACTTC
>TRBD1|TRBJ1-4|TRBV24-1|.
CATSVGQGRNEKLFF
TGTGCCACCAGTGTGGGACAGGGGAGGAATGAAAAACTGTTTTTT
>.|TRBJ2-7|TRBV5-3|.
CARSPGGIHEQYF
TGTGCCAGAAGCCCTGGGGGGATCCACGAGCAGTACTTC
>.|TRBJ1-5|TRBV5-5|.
CASSLTAARGPQHF
TGTGCCAGCAGCTTGACTGCTGCTCGGGGGCCCCAGCATTTT
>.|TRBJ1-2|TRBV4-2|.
CASSQDMEGYGYTF
TGTGCCAGCAGCCAAGATATGGAGGGCTACGGCTACACCTTC
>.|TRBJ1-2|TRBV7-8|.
CASSREGNQPSDGYTF
TGTGCCAGCAGCCGGGAGGGGAACCAGCCTTCGGATGGCTACACCTTC
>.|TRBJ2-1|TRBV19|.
CASSSRGVGGSYNEQFF
TGTGCCAGTAGTTCCCGCGGGGTTGGGGGTTCCTACAATGAGCAGTTCTTC
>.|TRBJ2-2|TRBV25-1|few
CASSWTSGGVAGELFF
TGTGCCAGCAGCTGGACGTCCGGGGGAGTCGCCGGGGAGCTGTTTTTT
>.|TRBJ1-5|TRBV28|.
CASSLYIVNQPQHF
TGTGCCAGCAGTTTATACATCGTCAATCAGCCCCAGCATTTT
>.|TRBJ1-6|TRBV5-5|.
CASSLALGGAPPLHF
TGTGCCAGCAGCTTGGCTCTGGGAGGGGCCCCACCCCTCCACTTT
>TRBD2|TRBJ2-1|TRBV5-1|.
CASSLETGGSYNEQFF
TGCGCCAGCAGCTTGGAGACGGGGGGCTCCTACAATGAGCAGTTCTTC
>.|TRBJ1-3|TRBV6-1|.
CASSEIAVHSGNTIYF
TGTGCCAGCAGTGAAATTGCAGTTCACTCTGGAAACACCATATATTTT
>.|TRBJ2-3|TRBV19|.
CASMGALGVEGMSDTQYF
TGTGCCAGTATGGGGGCGCTCGGTGTTGAAGGTATGTCGGATACGCAGTATTTT
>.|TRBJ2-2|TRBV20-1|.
CSASDRTVSNTGELFF
TGCAGTGCTAGTGACCGGACAGTCTCGAACACCGGGGAGCTGTTTTTT
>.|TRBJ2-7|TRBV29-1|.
CSGTLEGAKYEQYF
TGCAGCGGTACGCTGGAGGGGGCGAAGTACGAGCAGTACTTC
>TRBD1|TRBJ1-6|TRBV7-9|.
CASSLGGTDNSPLHF
TGTGCCAGCAGCTTAGGTGGGACAGATAATTCACCCCTCCACTTT
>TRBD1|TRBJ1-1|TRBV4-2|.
CASSQTDRVGRKAFF
TGTGCCAGCAGCCAAACCGACAGGGTGGGACGGAAAGCTTTCTTT
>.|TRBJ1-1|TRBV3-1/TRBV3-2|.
CASSQGQWNTEAFF
TGTGCCAGCAGCCAAGGGCAGTGGAACACTGAAGCTTTCTTT
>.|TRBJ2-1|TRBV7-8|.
CASSLRALGQSYNEQFF
TGTGCCAGCAGCTTACGGGCTCTAGGACAGAGCTACAATGAGCAGTTCTTC
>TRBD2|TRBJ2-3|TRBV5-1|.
CASSLVAGGQSDTQYF
TGCGCCAGCAGCTTGGTAGCGGGGGGGCAATCAGATACGCAGTATTTT